These 30 T cell receptor beta chains were sequenced from one sample in a study of blood T cell repertoires in COVID-19. Method: immunoSEQ multiplex PCR; TCRdb's copy keeps in-frame clones and lacks some. In the table there are 200,000 to 300,000 clones, 86% of which are singletons. The specimen sequenced was peripheral blood. The receptors here all came from a man aged 40-55 years who had recovered from COVID-19.

The CDR3 nucleotides read TGTGCCAGCAGCTTAGAGGGAGGGGCAAGAATCTATGGCTACACCTTC. Its translation: CASSLEGGARIYGYTF. The V gene is TRBV11-2, the J gene TRBJ1-2, with D possibly TRBD1 on 5 matching bases. Germline CDR1 reads SGHAT; CDR2 reads FQNNGV. This CDR3 has 16 amino acids. V lost 0 bases to trimming and J lost 4 bases, with 15 bases between them.

The V gene is TRBV7-9, the J gene TRBJ2-2, with 9 nucleotides matching TRBD1. V shed 5 bases and J 4 bases; nucleotides not matched to a gene: 8. The CDR3 has 16 residues. In germline, CDR1 is SEHNR, CDR2 FQNEAQ (reference sequence). In DNA, the CDR3 is TGTGCCAGCAGCCCCCTGGCGGGACAGGGCACCGGGGAGCTGTTTTTT. Translated: CASSPLAGQGTGELFF.

The chain uses TRBV7-7 and TRBJ2-3; TRBD1 matches 9 bases. Losses at the gene ends were 1 base for V and 6 bases for J; bases not matched to a gene: 2. Germline CDR1 reads SSHAT; CDR2 reads FNYEAQ (reference sequence). The CDR3 consists of 14 residues. CDR3 bases: TGTGCCAGCAGCTTAGGGGGACAGGGCGATACGCAGTATTTT. Translation gives CASSLGGQGDTQYF.

This chain connects TRBV6-2 or TRBV6-3 to TRBJ2-3; a weak D match, TRBD1 (5 bases). Between the trimmed V and J ends, which lost 0 bases and 9 bases, there was a span of 10 bases. CDR1 and CDR2 from the germline V gene are MNHEY and SVGEGT. The CDR3 runs to 13 residues. DNA for the CDR3: TGTGCCAGCAGTTACTCCACGACAGTCACGCAGTATTTT. Translating gives CASSYSTTVTQYF.

V usage is TRBV30 and J usage is TRBJ1-1; D is unclear. From germline, CDR1 is GTSNPN and CDR2 SVGIG (reference sequence). This CDR3 has 12 residues. Trimming removed 3 bases at V and 1 base at J, with 6 bases between. The DNA of the CDR3 is TGTGCCTGGAGACGGAGGAACACTGAAGCTTTCTTT. Residues: CAWRRRNTEAFF. Full variable domain (rest looked up from reference TRBV30 and TRBJ1-1): SQTIHQWPATLVQPVGSPLSLECTVEGTSNPNLYWYRQAAGRGLQLLFYSVGIGQISSEVPQNLSASRPQDRQFILSSKKLLLSDSGFYLCAWRRRNTEAFFGQGTRLTVV.

The genes are TRBV12-5 and TRBJ1-1; TRBD1 agrees at 7 bases. V dropped 3 bases and J dropped 1; count of bases not matched to a gene: 2. This CDR3 is 14 amino acids long. Per the germline V gene, CDR1 is LGHNT and CDR2 is FRNRAP. The CDR3 region has the DNA TGTGCTAGTGGTTTTGGACAGGCGAACACTGAAGCTTTCTTT. It encodes CASGFGQANTEAFF.

This sequence joins TRBV2 and TRBJ2-2; D is undetermined. The CDR3 is 13 residues long. V lost 4 bases and J lost 2, with 5 bases in between. Germline assignment: CDR1 SNHLY and CDR2 FYNNEI. CDR3 DNA sequence: TGTGCCAGCAGTGGTTTAAACACCGGGGAGCTGTTTTTT. Protein: CASSGLNTGELFF.

The chain employs TRBV19 and TRBJ2-7; weak D call: TRBD2 (6 bases). The CDR3 sequence is 15 residues long. The V and J ends lost 1 base and 2 bases respectively, with 12 bases between them. Germline values: CDR1 LNHDA, CDR2 SQIVND (reference sequence). This CDR3 is CASSIVGGTTYEQYF. The CDR3 nucleotides are TGTGCCAGTAGTATAGTGGGGGGTACGACCTACGAGCAGTACTTC. Using reference TRBV19 and TRBJ2-7 for the parts outside the CDR3, the full variable domain is DGGITQSPKYLFRKEGQNVTLSCEQNLNHDAMYWYRQDPGQGLRLIYYSQIVNDFQKGDIAEGYSVSREKKESFPLTVTSAQKNPTAFYLCASSIVGGTTYEQYFGPGTRLTVT.

The chain joins TRBV5-1 to TRBJ1-2; D is uncertain. CDR1 is SGHRS, CDR2 YFSETQ, per germline. The CDR3 spans 12 residues. The V gene lost 9 bases and the J gene lost 8 bases, with 17 bases spanning the gap. The CDR3 is CATRTGVEGYTF. The CDR3 DNA reads TGCGCCACCCGAACGGGAGTTGAGGGCTACACCTTC.

This clone was picked up a small number of times. This rearrangement joins TRBV6-4 to TRBJ2-1, with D possibly matching TRBD2 (6 bases). Germline loops: CDR1 MRHNA, CDR2 SNTAGT. V gave up 3 bases and J gave up 7 bases, with 16 bases separating them. The CDR3 extends over 15 amino acids. DNA of the CDR3: TGTGCCAGCAGTGAGGTATCAGGGACTCATAATGAGCAGTTCTTC. Translated, it gives CASSEVSGTHNEQFF.

V and J are TRBV6-5 and TRBJ1-5, with a weak D call TRBD1 (5 bases). The CDR3 is 14 residues long. The germline V gene has CDR1 MNHEY and CDR2 SVGAGI. Trimming removed 7 bases at V and 1 base at J, with 11 bases between. Here the CDR3 reads CASMGLNSNQPQHF. The CDR3 nucleotides read TGTGCCAGCATGGGACTGAACAGCAATCAGCCCCAGCATTTT.

The chain employs TRBV9 and TRBJ1-6, with D perhaps matching TRBD1 (6 bases). The germline V gene encodes CDR1 SGDLS and CDR2 YYNGEE. Trimming removed 4 bases at V and 6 bases at J, with 11 bases between. This CDR3 spans 14 amino acids. The CDR3 reads CASSPTGSNSPLHF. For the CDR3, the DNA is TGTGCCAGCAGCCCGACAGGCTCTAATTCACCCCTCCACTTT.

This clone has just one count. The chain carries TRBV5-5 and TRBJ1-4; D is undetermined. V lost 0 bases, J lost 5 bases, and 11 bases lay in between. The CDR3 has 15 amino acids. Germline CDR1 SGHKS, CDR2 YYEKEE (reference sequence). CDR3 protein: CASSLEALPNEKLFF. CDR3 DNA sequence: TGTGCCAGCAGCTTGGAAGCCCTTCCAAATGAAAAACTGTTTTTT.

The chain joins TRBV2 to TRBJ1-2, with a tentative D call TRBD1 (5 bases). CDR3 length: 14 residues. CDR1 SNHLY and CDR2 FYNNEI come from the germline V gene. Trimming took 6 bases from V and 4 from J, leaving 15 bases between them. CDR3 residues: CASSARTGTYGYTF. CDR3 sequence (DNA): TGTGCCAGCAGCGCTCGAACAGGAACCTATGGCTACACCTTC.

The genes are TRBV7-7 and TRBJ2-5; D is perhaps TRBD2 (6 bases). The V end lost 5 bases, the J end lost 5 bases, and 12 bases lay between the germline ends. This CDR3 comprises 13 residues. Germline loops: CDR1 SSHAT, CDR2 FNYEAQ (reference sequence). CDR3 in amino acids: CASSRTGGETQYF. The CDR3 nucleotides are TGTGCCAGCAGCCGGACCGGAGGGGAGACCCAGTACTTC.

In its sample, this clone was seen a few times. V and J are TRBV7-6 and TRBJ2-2; D remains unclear. In germline, CDR1 is SGHVS, CDR2 FNYEAQ. CDR3 size: 14 residues. V was shortened by 3 bases and J by 1 base, with 6 bases between the two germline ends. In DNA, the CDR3 is TGTGCCAGCAGCTTTATGTTGAACACCGGGGAGCTGTTTTTT. Translation gives CASSFMLNTGELFF.

The J gene is TRBJ2-7, the V gene TRBV6-5; 7 bases align to TRBD2. Germline CDR1 MNHEY, CDR2 SVGAGI. The CDR3 loop spans 14 amino acids. After removal of 0 bases from V and 5 bases from J, the junction contained 4 bases not matched to a gene. The CDR3 here is CASSYSLAADEQYF. For the CDR3, the DNA is TGTGCCAGCAGTTACTCGCTAGCGGCGGACGAGCAGTACTTC.

This sequence joins TRBV5-6 and TRBJ1-2, with 8 positions matching TRBD1. CDR1 and CDR2 from the germline V gene are SGHDT and YYEEEE. With V trimmed by 1 base and J by 12 bases, 11 bases remained unmatched. The CDR3 is 14 residues long. The chain's CDR3 is CASSLSDREGGHTF. The CDR3 DNA is TGTGCCAGCAGCTTGTCGGACAGGGAGGGAGGTCACACCTTC. The whole variable domain, remainder taken from reference TRBV5-6 and TRBJ1-2, is DAGVTQSPTHLIKTRGQQVTLRCSPKSGHDTVSWYQQALGQGPQFIFQYYEEEERQRGNFPDRFSGHQFPNYSSELNVNALLLGDSALYLCASSLSDREGGHTFGSGTRLTVV.

The chain uses TRBV5-1 and TRBJ2-2; no firm D call. Between the trimmed V and J ends, which lost 5 bases and 2 bases, there was a span of 10 bases. Germline V CDR1 and CDR2: SGHRS, YFSETQ. The CDR3 contains 14 residues. The CDR3 bases are TGCGCCAGCAGGTTAGCCGCTAACACCGGGGAGCTGTTTTTT. Its protein is CASRLAANTGELFF.

This clone occurred once. The chain carries TRBV25-1 and TRBJ2-7; TRBD1 might be the D (6 bases). The CDR3 runs to 12 residues. With 8 bases removed from V and 1 base from J, the gap between germline ends came to 9 bases. Germline-derived CDR1 and CDR2 are MGHDK and SYGVNS. CDR3 bases: TGTGCCAGCGGAACAGGGTCCTACGAGCAGTACTTC. Translating gives CASGTGSYEQYF.

The CDR3 coding sequence is TGTGCCAGCAGCTTGGGGGCAGCCGAGCAGTACTTC. Its translation: CASSLGAAEQYF. This sequence joins TRBV5-5 and TRBJ2-7; D uncertain. The CDR3 contains 12 residues. Germline V lookup: CDR1 SGHKS, CDR2 YYEKEE (reference sequence). V gave up 0 bases and J gave up 6 bases, with 7 bases separating them.

This clone was seen a handful of times. The chain links TRBV7-6 to TRBJ1-5; possible D gene TRBD1, 5 bases. Germline assignment: CDR1 SGHVS and CDR2 FNYEAQ. V was shortened by 2 bases and J by 3 bases, with 11 bases between the two germline ends. The CDR3 runs 15 residues. The CDR3 here is CASSLRAGNNQPQHF. CDR3 bases: TGTGCCAGCAGCTTACGGGCAGGGAACAATCAGCCCCAGCATTTT. The full variable domain, its missing parts supplied by reference TRBV7-6 and TRBJ1-5, is GAGVSQSPRYKVTKRGQDVALRCDPISGHVSLYWYRQALGQGPEFLTYFNYEAQQDKSGLPNDRFSAERPEGSISTLTIQRTEQRDSAMYRCASSLRAGNNQPQHFGDGTRLSIL.

CDR3 bases: TGTGCCAGCAACCCAGCGGGAGCGGGGGAGCAGTACTTC. Protein: CASNPAGAGEQYF. The genes are TRBV11-1 and TRBJ2-7, with TRBD2 matching over 8 bases. The ends lost 7 bases at V and 7 bases at J; junction bases unmatched: 9. The CDR3 extends over 13 amino acids. The germline gives CDR1 SGHAT, CDR2 FQDESV (reference sequence).

This chain connects TRBV2 to TRBJ2-4; TRBD2 matches at 11 bases. The junction had 2 bases not matched to a gene; V was cut back by 1 base and J by 12 bases. This CDR3 has 13 amino acids. The germline V gene has CDR1 SNHLY and CDR2 FYNNEI. The CDR3: CASSEVAGGPQYF. The CDR3 DNA is TGTGCCAGCAGTGAAGTAGCGGGGGGGCCTCAGTACTTC.

The genes are TRBV2 and TRBJ2-1, with a weak D call TRBD2 (6 bases). V dropped 5 bases and J dropped 6 bases, with 14 bases sitting between them. The CDR3 sequence is 14 residues long. The V gene's germline CDR1 is SNHLY and CDR2 FYNNEI. The CDR3 protein is CASSYGTPSNEQFF. The CDR3 coding sequence is TGTGCCAGCAGTTACGGGACTCCATCCAATGAGCAGTTCTTC.

The chain couples TRBV4-1 to TRBJ2-1; D is unresolved. Between the trimmed V and J ends, which lost 1 base and 8 bases, there was a span of 15 bases. The CDR3 is 15 residues long. The germline V gene has CDR1 MGHRA and CDR2 YSYEKL. CDR3 coding DNA: TGCGCCAGCAGCCAAGGTTCGTGGCCAGGCGATGAGCAGTTCTTC. This translates into CASSQGSWPGDEQFF.

This sequence joins TRBV24-1 and TRBJ2-2; 11 nucleotides align to TRBD2. The CDR3 contains 22 residues. Trimming cost V 4 bases and J 3 bases; bases outside gene matches: 21. The V gene's germline CDR1 is KGHDR and CDR2 SFDVKD. CDR3 in DNA: TGTGCCACCAGTGAACATCGGGACCAAGGGGAAGGACTAGCGGGTTACACCGGGGAGCTGTTTTTT. The encoded protein is CATSEHRDQGEGLAGYTGELFF.

This clone was seen once. The chain links TRBV7-2 to TRBJ2-4; 7 bases match TRBD1. J gave up 0 bases and V 5 bases, and 7 bases lay outside the gene matches. Germline loops: CDR1 SGHTA, CDR2 FQGNSA. The CDR3 is made up of 16 amino acids. The CDR3 DNA is TGTGCCAGCAGCCCGACAGGGACGGGAGCCAAAAACATTCAGTACTTC. It yields the protein CASSPTGTGAKNIQYF.

The sample holds a few counts of this clone. J is TRBJ2-7 and V is TRBV5-5; TRBD1 is a possible D gene (5 bases). Trimming pared 0 bases from V and 6 bases from J, leaving 7 bases between. This CDR3 contains 12 residues. The germline V gene encodes CDR1 SGHKS and CDR2 YYEKEE (reference sequence). In nucleotides, the CDR3 is TGTGCCAGCAGCTTGGGACAGCGCGAGCAGTACTTC. Translated: CASSLGQREQYF.

DNA of the CDR3: TGCGCCAGCAGCTTGACAGGCATCGCTACCTACGAGCAGTACTTC. The encoded protein is CASSLTGIATYEQYF. V gene TRBV5-1 combines with J gene TRBJ2-7; tentative D call: TRBD1 (5 bases). The V gene lost 1 base and the J gene lost 2 bases, with 13 bases spanning the gap. In germline, CDR1 is SGHRS, CDR2 YFSETQ. The CDR3 covers 15 residues.